This paragraph covers one T cell receptor beta chain sequence. The germline V gene encodes CDR1 SGHTA and CDR2 FQGNSA. This CDR3 is built from 14 residues. The V gene lost 2 bases and the J gene lost 3 bases, with 9 bases spanning the gap. Per the study methods: Reference gene primer amplification in the assay estimated nucleated cell counts. Generated by immunoSEQ multiplex PCR, the TCRdb table keeps only in-frame clones and is missing some. Clone size and V and J calls were adopted from that table, with D and trimming inferred from the DNA. The repertoire includes about 310,000 clones, more than 75% of them detected once, and approximately 7.8% sits in the top ten. This entry belongs to a study of blood T cell repertoires in COVID-19. Study-wide background: Collection of acute and convalescent COVID-19 samples took place in the United States, Italy and Spain. PBMCs, B-cell-depleted T cells, or T cells provided the cDNA or gDNA that made up the material.

This receptor was obtained from a woman in her 50s who had recovered from COVID-19. The chain joins TRBV7-2 to TRBJ2-3; TRBD2 might be the D (5 bases). Sequenced sample: peripheral blood. The CDR3 coding sequence is TGTGCCAGCAGCTTAAACGGGGTGACAGATACGCAGTATTTT. Protein: CASSLNGVTDTQYF.